Listed here is a single T cell receptor (beta chain). This table comes from immunoSEQ multiplex PCR, and its TCRdb copy is limited to in-frame clones, with some not included. The sample records about 30,000 clones, 70% to 80% being singletons. These data come from a study of PD-L1 blockade in urothelial cancer. As for the study in general: The year 2014 saw patients start atezolizumab, 1,200 mg intravenously every 3 weeks.

Sample time point: peripheral blood 6 weeks after treatment start. Germline lookup yields CDR1 MGHDK and CDR2 SYGVNS. Trimming removed 5 bases at V and 3 bases at J, with 13 bases between. The CDR3 has 15 amino acids. This clonotype was sampled from a man between 65 and 85 years old with urothelial cancer. The rearrangement joins TRBV25-1 to TRBJ1-4; D perhaps matches TRBD1 (6 bases). Sequences were derived from PBMCs, sampled around atezolizumab (anti-PD-L1) treatment. As DNA, the CDR3 is TGTGCCAGCAGTTTGGGCAGGGGAGCTAATGAAAAACTGTTTTTT. This encodes CASSLGRGANEKLFF.